The 29 T cell receptor beta chains below all came from one sample that was sequenced in a study of CD8+ T cells in alopecia areata. The sequencing template was cDNA reverse transcribed from extracted RNA. Repertoires were generated with immunoSEQ multiplex PCR, while TCRdb's copy carries only in-frame clones and drops some. This sample has 100,000 to 120,000 clones; around 54% occur once, and the top ten carry more than 3%. The treatment denotes: oral pan-JAK inhibitor, 5-10 mg twice daily. Sequencing was performed on CD4+ T cells sorted from blood, taken at week 24, from a patient treated with tofacitinib. The receptors were gathered from a human donor with alopecia areata.

The V and J genes are TRBV6-5 and TRBJ2-7; D gene ambiguous. Per germline, CDR1 MNHEY and CDR2 SVGAGI. Trimming cost V 2 bases and J 4 bases, with 3 bases left between them. CDR3 size: 11 residues. In DNA, the CDR3 is TGTGCCAGCAGTTACCGGTACGAGCAGTACTTC. Translating it yields CASSYRYEQYF.

This clone appeared a few times. The CDR3 sequence: CASSQLANSYEQYF. DNA of the CDR3: TGTGCCAGCAGCCAGCTGGCCAACTCCTACGAGCAGTACTTC. V usage is TRBV7-2 and J usage is TRBJ2-7; D is unclear. V was clipped by 5 bases and J by 0 bases, with 11 bases between them. Germline V gene lookup returns CDR1 SGHTA and CDR2 FQGNSA. The length of the CDR3 is 14 residues.

The genes are TRBV30 and TRBJ2-3; tentative D call: TRBD2 (7 bases). V lost 4 bases to trimming and J lost 3 bases, with 17 bases between them. The CDR3 has 15 residues. Germline V gene data show CDR1 as GTSNPN and CDR2 as SVGIG (reference sequence). The CDR3 bases are TGTGCCTGGACCATCTATGGGGGGGCGACAGATACGCAGTATTTT. As protein: CAWTIYGGATDTQYF.

V usage is TRBV29-1 and J usage is TRBJ1-1; 8 nucleotides agree with TRBD1. Germline V lookup: CDR1 SQVTM, CDR2 ANQGSEA. V shed 7 bases, J shed 0 bases, and the junction held 4 bases outside the gene matches. The CDR3 consists of 13 residues. CDR3 nucleotide sequence: TGCAGCGCCTCGGACAGGGTGAACACTGAAGCTTTCTTT. This translates into CSASDRVNTEAFF.

This clone was seen a few times. The gene calls are TRBV4-3 and TRBJ1-1; D is perhaps TRBD1 (5 bases). The germline CDR1 and CDR2 sequences are LGHNA and YSLEER. The CDR3 covers 14 residues. V was trimmed by 5 bases and J by 3 bases, leaving 13 bases between them. The chain's CDR3 is CASSLDSRHTEAFF. The CDR3 region has the DNA TGCGCCAGCAGCTTAGACAGCCGACACACTGAAGCTTTCTTT.

This clone turned up a few times. The chain's CDR3 is CASSTGADTQYF. DNA of the CDR3: TGTGCCAGCTCGACAGGGGCAGATACGCAGTATTTT. The J gene is TRBJ2-3, the V gene TRBV18; TRBD1 matches at 8 bases. The CDR3 runs 12 residues. Trimming at V came to 6 bases and at J to 4 bases, leaving 0 bases not matched to a gene. Germline lookup yields CDR1 KGHSH and CDR2 LQKENI.

The chain combines TRBV25-1 with TRBJ2-5; D remains ambiguous. CDR3 length: 15 residues. The germline V and J ends were trimmed by 2 bases and 2 bases, with 12 bases remaining between them. Germline assignment: CDR1 MGHDK and CDR2 SYGVNS. CDR3 bases: TGTGCCAGCAGTGAAAGCTTTCTGATACAAGAGACCCAGTACTTC. This codes for CASSESFLIQETQYF.

J is TRBJ2-1 and V is TRBV10-2, with D tentatively TRBD1 or TRBD2 (5 bases each). The length of the CDR3 is 18 residues. V lost 2 bases to trimming and J lost 0 bases, with 17 bases between them. Germline CDR1 reads WSHSY; CDR2 reads SAAADI. CDR3: CASSEGSSRGSSYNEQFF. CDR3 bases: TGCGCCAGCAGTGAGGGGAGCTCACGGGGCAGCTCCTACAATGAGCAGTTCTTC.

In its sample, this clone was seen a few times. The chain joins TRBV29-1 to TRBJ1-1; TRBD1 might be the D (5 bases). Germline loops: CDR1 SQVTM, CDR2 ANQGSEA. The CDR3 is made up of 14 amino acids. V dropped 4 bases and J dropped 3 bases, with 15 bases sitting between them. The DNA of the CDR3 is TGCAGCGTTGTCGGAGGGGTGGGAGACACTGAAGCTTTCTTT. Translation gives CSVVGGVGDTEAFF.

The rearrangement uses TRBV5-1 and TRBJ2-1, with D perhaps TRBD2 (5 bases). V was clipped by 4 bases and J by 9 bases, with 17 bases between them. Germline loops: CDR1 SGHRS, CDR2 YFSETQ. The CDR3 length is 14 residues. The CDR3 sequence: CASSKDGMVGEQFF. Written as DNA, the CDR3 is TGCGCCAGCAGCAAGGACGGGATGGTGGGTGAGCAGTTCTTC.

The V and J genes are TRBV30 and TRBJ2-3; the D gene is possibly TRBD2 (5 bases). Germline CDR1 and CDR2: GTSNPN and SVGIG (reference sequence). The CDR3 has 14 residues. Trimming stripped 4 bases from V and 0 bases from J, with 11 bases between. In DNA form, the CDR3 reads TGTGCCTGGATGGGCGGGCTAAGCACAGATACGCAGTATTTT. Translated, it gives CAWMGGLSTDTQYF.

The genes are TRBV4-3 and TRBJ1-2; perhaps TRBD1 as D (5 bases). From germline, CDR1 is LGHNA and CDR2 YSLEER. The V and J ends lost 0 bases and 4 bases respectively, with 15 bases between them. This CDR3 contains 16 residues. DNA of the CDR3: TGCGCCAGCAGCCAAGACCGGGGGGTCGTCGGCTATGGCTACACCTTC. Its protein is CASSQDRGVVGYGYTF.

This clone was observed a few times. The V and J genes are TRBV6-9 and TRBJ1-6; TRBD1 is a possible D gene (6 bases). The CDR3 loop spans 17 amino acids. V shed 8 bases and J shed 0 bases, with 17 bases lying between them. CDR1 is MNHGY and CDR2 is SVAAGI in the germline V gene. CDR3 protein: CASSGTPECSYNSPLHF. In DNA, the CDR3 is TGTGCCAGCTCCGGGACACCTGAATGCTCCTATAATTCACCCCTCCACTTT.

The chain joins TRBV7-9 to TRBJ1-6; D possibly corresponds to TRBD1 (6 bases). CDR1 is SEHNR and CDR2 is FQNEAQ in the germline V gene (reference sequence). There are 15 residues in the CDR3. V was clipped by 5 bases and J by 7 bases, with 15 bases between them. CDR3 DNA: TGTGCCAGCAGCCTTGGGGACATTGGGAATTCACCCCTCCACTTT. This gives the protein CASSLGDIGNSPLHF.

A few counts support this clone. The chain employs TRBV5-1 and TRBJ1-6, with TRBD1 matching over 12 bases. The J segment lost 7 bases and the V segment lost 3 bases, leaving 11 bases of the junction unmatched. This CDR3 region has 18 residues. Germline loops: CDR1 SGHRS, CDR2 YFSETQ. CDR3 bases: TGCGCCAGCAGCTCAGGGACAGGGGGCCGTGGACCCAATTCACCCCTCCACTTT. Translating gives CASSSGTGGRGPNSPLHF.

The chain recombines TRBV29-1 with TRBJ1-2, with a tentative D call TRBD1 (5 bases). CDR3 length: 12 amino acids. CDR1 and CDR2 (germline): SQVTM, ANQGSEA. V gave up 5 bases and J gave up 2 bases, with 9 bases separating them. The CDR3 bases are TGCAGCGTTTGGCAGGGAAACTATGGCTACACCTTC. Its protein is CSVWQGNYGYTF.

A note on this clone: The same CDR3 can be traced to other DNA sequences in this sample. The rearrangement links TRBV29-1 to TRBJ1-1; no clear D. Trimming took 6 bases from V and 2 from J, leaving 4 bases between them. CDR1 is SQVTM, CDR2 ANQGSEA, per germline. This CDR3 has 10 residues. Written as DNA, the CDR3 is TGCAGCGTAAGCAACACTGAAGCTTTCTTT. Protein: CSVSNTEAFF.

The chain combines TRBV10-3 with TRBJ1-3; no clear D. With 4 bases removed from V and 3 bases from J, the gap between germline ends came to 1 base. CDR3 length equals 11 residues. Germline CDR1 and CDR2: ENHRY and SYGVKD. The CDR3 reads CAISGGNTIYF. CDR3 nucleotide sequence: TGTGCCATCAGTGGTGGAAACACCATATATTTT.

This chain connects TRBV6-6 to TRBJ1-6; possibly TRBD1 for D (6 bases). Trimming cost V 1 base and J 8 bases, with 9 bases left between them. Per germline, CDR1 MNHNY and CDR2 SVGAGI (reference sequence). The CDR3 runs to 14 residues. The CDR3 DNA is TGTGCCAGCAGTTACTGGGACAAGGATTCACCCCTCCACTTT. It is translated as CASSYWDKDSPLHF.

The chain links TRBV6-5 to TRBJ2-5, with D tentatively TRBD2 (6 bases). Germline V gene sequence: CDR1 MNHEY, CDR2 SVGAGI. The CDR3 totals 14 residues. Between the trimmed V and J ends, which lost 6 bases and 5 bases, there was a span of 16 bases. CDR3: CASSHGTLGETQYF. The CDR3 coding sequence is TGTGCCAGCAGCCACGGGACTTTGGGGGAGACCCAGTACTTC.

This rearrangement joins TRBV15 to TRBJ2-5, with TRBD2 matching over 8 bases. V shed 9 bases and J 0 bases; nucleotides not matched to a gene: 6. Germline V gives CDR1 LNHNV, CDR2 YYDKDF (reference sequence). The CDR3 loop spans 14 amino acids. The chain's CDR3 is CATSQRGNQETQYF. CDR3 coding DNA: TGTGCCACGTCCCAGCGGGGGAACCAAGAGACCCAGTACTTC.

The J gene is TRBJ2-7, the V gene TRBV2; unclear D gene. Between the trimmed V and J ends, which lost 6 bases and 3 bases, there was a span of 9 bases. Looked up from germline, CDR1 is SNHLY and CDR2 is FYNNEI. The CDR3 loop spans 12 amino acids. CDR3 sequence reads: CASRIRGYEQYF. The CDR3 bases are TGTGCCAGCAGGATACGAGGCTACGAGCAGTACTTC.

The chain combines TRBV11-1 with TRBJ2-2; unclear D gene. The ends were cut back, 5 bases at V and 6 bases at J, with 7 bases in the middle. From germline, CDR1 is SGHAT and CDR2 FQDESV (reference sequence). This CDR3 is built from 12 residues. The CDR3 DNA reads TGTGCCAGCAGCCCCGGGTCCGGGGAGCTGTTTTTT. Its protein is CASSPGSGELFF.

This chain links TRBV9 with TRBJ2-3; no definite D call. Trimming removed 0 bases at V and 8 bases at J, with 10 bases between. This CDR3 contains 13 residues. Germline CDR1 and CDR2: SGDLS and YYNGEE. The chain's CDR3 is CASSVAQEGTQYF. CDR3 DNA: TGTGCCAGCAGCGTAGCTCAGGAAGGTACGCAGTATTTT.

As to this clone: This sample also contains other DNA sequences that code for the same CDR3. This rearrangement joins TRBV7-2 to TRBJ2-3; D unclear. The CDR3 is 12 residues long. Germline CDR1 reads SGHTA; CDR2 reads FQGNSA. V lost 5 bases and J 2 bases, leaving 5 bases between the germline ends. This chain's CDR3 is CASSAFTDTQYF. CDR3 bases: TGTGCCAGCAGCGCCTTCACAGATACGCAGTATTTT.

The chain combines TRBV7-2 with TRBJ2-1; possible D gene TRBD2, 6 bases. CDR3 length: 16 amino acids. CDR1 is SGHTA, CDR2 FQGNSA, per germline. The V and J ends lost 1 base and 4 bases respectively, with 14 bases between them. The CDR3 DNA reads TGTGCCAGCAGCTTAGACGGGGGATGGGTTTACAATGAGCAGTTCTTC. Translated, it gives CASSLDGGWVYNEQFF.

The chain is built from TRBV5-6 and TRBJ2-1; D unresolved. V dropped 4 bases and J dropped 10 bases, with 9 bases sitting between them. There are 11 residues in the CDR3. Per the germline V gene, CDR1 is SGHDT and CDR2 is YYEEEE. The CDR3 nucleotides read TGTGCCAGCAGCCAGCACGGGGAGCAGTTCTTC. The encoded protein is CASSQHGEQFF. The full variable domain, completed using reference TRBV5-6 and TRBJ2-1, is DAGVTQSPTHLIKTRGQQVTLRCSPKSGHDTVSWYQQALGQGPQFIFQYYEEEERQRGNFPDRFSGHQFPNYSSELNVNALLLGDSALYLCASSQHGEQFFGPGTRLTVL.

The chain uses TRBV4-1 and TRBJ2-5; 8 bases are a match to TRBD1. Germline CDR1 is MGHRA and CDR2 is YSYEKL. CDR3 length: 12 amino acids. The J segment lost 8 bases and the V segment lost 4 bases, leaving 3 bases of the junction unmatched. The DNA of the CDR3 is TGCGCCAGCAGCCTCGACAGGGGAACCCAGTACTTC. This translates into CASSLDRGTQYF.

V and J are TRBV7-9 and TRBJ2-5; 9 positions match TRBD2. The CDR3 consists of 15 residues. Germline CDR1 SEHNR, CDR2 FQNEAQ (reference sequence). V shed 3 bases and J 4 bases; nucleotides not matched to a gene: 6. The CDR3 nucleotides read TGTGCCAGCAGCTTCGGCGGGGGGGCAGGAGAGACCCAGTACTTC. It is translated as CASSFGGGAGETQYF.